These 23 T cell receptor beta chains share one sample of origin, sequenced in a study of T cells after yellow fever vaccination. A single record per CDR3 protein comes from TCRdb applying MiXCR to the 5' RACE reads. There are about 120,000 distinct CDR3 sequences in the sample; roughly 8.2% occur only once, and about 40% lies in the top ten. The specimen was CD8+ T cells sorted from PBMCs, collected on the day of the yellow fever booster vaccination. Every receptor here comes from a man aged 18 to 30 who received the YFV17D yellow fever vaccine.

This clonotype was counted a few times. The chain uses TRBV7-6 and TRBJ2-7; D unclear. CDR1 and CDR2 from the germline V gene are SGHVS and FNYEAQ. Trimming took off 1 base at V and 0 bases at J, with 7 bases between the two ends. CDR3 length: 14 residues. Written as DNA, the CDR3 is TGTGCCAGCAGCTTAGTTATCAGCTCCTACGAGCAGTACTTC. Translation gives CASSLVISSYEQYF.

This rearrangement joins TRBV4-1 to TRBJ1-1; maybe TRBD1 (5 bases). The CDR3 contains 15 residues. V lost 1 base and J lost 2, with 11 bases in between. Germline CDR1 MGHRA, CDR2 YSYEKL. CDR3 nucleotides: TGCGCCAGCAGCCAAGTTTTAGGGGTTAACACTGAAGCTTTCTTT. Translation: CASSQVLGVNTEAFF.

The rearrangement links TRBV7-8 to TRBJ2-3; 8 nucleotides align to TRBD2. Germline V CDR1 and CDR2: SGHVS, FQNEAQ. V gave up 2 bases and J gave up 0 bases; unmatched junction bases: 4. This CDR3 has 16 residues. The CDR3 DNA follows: TGTGCCAGCAGCTTAAGCGGGGGCCATAGCACAGATACGCAGTATTTT. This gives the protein CASSLSGGHSTDTQYF.

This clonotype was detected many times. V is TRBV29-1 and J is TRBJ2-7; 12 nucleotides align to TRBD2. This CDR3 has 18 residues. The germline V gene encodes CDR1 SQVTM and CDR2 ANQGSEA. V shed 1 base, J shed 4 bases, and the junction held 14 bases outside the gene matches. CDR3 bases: TGCAGCGTTGAAGGGCGAACTAGCGGGGGGACCGAAGGGTACGAGCAGTACTTC. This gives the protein CSVEGRTSGGTEGYEQYF.

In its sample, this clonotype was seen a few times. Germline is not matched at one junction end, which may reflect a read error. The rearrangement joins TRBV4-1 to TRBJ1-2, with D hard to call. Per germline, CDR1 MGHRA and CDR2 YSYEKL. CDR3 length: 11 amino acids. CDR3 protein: CASSQGPAKIF. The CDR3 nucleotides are TGCGCCAGCAGCCAAGGTCCAGCGAAAATCTTC.

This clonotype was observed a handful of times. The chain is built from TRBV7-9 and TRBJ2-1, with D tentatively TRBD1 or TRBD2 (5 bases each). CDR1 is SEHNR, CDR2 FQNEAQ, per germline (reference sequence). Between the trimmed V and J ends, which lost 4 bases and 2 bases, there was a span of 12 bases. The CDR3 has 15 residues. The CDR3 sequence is CASSSNRDAYNEQFF. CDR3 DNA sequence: TGTGCCAGCAGCTCTAACCGGGACGCCTACAATGAGCAGTTCTTC.

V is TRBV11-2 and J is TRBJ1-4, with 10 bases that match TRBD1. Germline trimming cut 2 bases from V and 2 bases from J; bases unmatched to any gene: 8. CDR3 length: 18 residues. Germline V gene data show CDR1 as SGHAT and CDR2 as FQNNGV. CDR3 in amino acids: CASSLPLAGQGTNEKLFF. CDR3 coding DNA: TGTGCCAGCAGCTTACCGCTTGCGGGACAGGGGACTAATGAAAAACTGTTTTTT.

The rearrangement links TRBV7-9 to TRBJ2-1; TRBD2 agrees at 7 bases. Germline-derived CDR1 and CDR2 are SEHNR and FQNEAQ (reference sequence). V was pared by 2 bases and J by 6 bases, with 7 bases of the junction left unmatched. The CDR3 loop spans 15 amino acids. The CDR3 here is CASSLTAGQFNEQFF. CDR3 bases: TGTGCCAGCAGCTTAACAGCGGGGCAATTCAATGAGCAGTTCTTC.

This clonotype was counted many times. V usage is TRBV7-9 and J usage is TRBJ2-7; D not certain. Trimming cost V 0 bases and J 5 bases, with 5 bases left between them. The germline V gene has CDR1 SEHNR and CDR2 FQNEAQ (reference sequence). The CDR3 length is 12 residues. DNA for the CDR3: TGTGCCAGCAGCTTAGCTTCCCACGAGCAGTACTTC. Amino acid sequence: CASSLASHEQYF. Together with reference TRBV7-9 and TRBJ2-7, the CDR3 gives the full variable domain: DTGVSQNPRHKITKRGQNVTFRCDPISEHNRLYWYRQTLGQGPEFLTYFQNEAQLEKSRLLSDRFSAERPKGSFSTLEIQRTEQGDSAMYLCASSLASHEQYFGPGTRLTVT.

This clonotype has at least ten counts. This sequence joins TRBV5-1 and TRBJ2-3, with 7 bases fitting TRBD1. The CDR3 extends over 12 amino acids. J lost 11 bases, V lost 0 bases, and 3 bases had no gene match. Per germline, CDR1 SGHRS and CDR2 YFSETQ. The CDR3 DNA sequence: TGCGCCAGCAGCTTGGAGGCAGGGGGGCAGTATTTT. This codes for CASSLEAGGQYF.

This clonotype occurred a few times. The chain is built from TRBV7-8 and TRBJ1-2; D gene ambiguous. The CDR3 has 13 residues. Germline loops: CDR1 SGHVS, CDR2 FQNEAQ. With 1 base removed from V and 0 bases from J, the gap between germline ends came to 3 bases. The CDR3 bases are TGTGCCAGCAGCTTAGTTGCTAACTATGGCTACACCTTC. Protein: CASSLVANYGYTF.

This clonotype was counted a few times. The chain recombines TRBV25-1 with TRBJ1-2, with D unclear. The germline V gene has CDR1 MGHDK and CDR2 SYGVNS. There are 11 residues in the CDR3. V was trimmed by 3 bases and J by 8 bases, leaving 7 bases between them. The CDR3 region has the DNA TGTGCCAGCAGTGAGCTGGGGGGCTACACCTTC. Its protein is CASSELGGYTF.

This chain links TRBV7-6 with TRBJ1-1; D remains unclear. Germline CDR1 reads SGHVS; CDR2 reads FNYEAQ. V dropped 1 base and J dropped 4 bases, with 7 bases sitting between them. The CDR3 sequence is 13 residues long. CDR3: CASSLGESTEAFF. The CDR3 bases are TGTGCCAGCAGCTTAGGAGAAAGCACTGAAGCTTTCTTT.

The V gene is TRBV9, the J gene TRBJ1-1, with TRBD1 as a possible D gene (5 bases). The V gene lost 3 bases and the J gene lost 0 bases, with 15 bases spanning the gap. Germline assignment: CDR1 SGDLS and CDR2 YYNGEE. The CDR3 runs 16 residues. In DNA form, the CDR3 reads TGTGCCAGCAGCGAGCCCCCTGCAGGGATGAACACTGAAGCTTTCTTT. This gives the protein CASSEPPAGMNTEAFF.

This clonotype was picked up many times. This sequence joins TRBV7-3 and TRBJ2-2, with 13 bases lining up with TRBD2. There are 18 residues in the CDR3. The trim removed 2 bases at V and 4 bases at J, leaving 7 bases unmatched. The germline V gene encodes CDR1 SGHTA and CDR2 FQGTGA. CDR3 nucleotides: TGTGCCAGCAGCTTACACCCCGGACTAGCGGGGGTCACCGGGGAGCTGTTTTTT. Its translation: CASSLHPGLAGVTGELFF.

DNA of the CDR3: TGTGCCAGTAGTGATGGCGGGTGGAATGAGCAGTTCTTC. This codes for CASSDGGWNEQFF. The genes are TRBV19 and TRBJ2-1; a weak D match, TRBD2 (5 bases). Germline V gene data show CDR1 as LNHDA and CDR2 as SQIVND (reference sequence). The CDR3 loop spans 13 amino acids. The V end lost 5 bases, the J end lost 7 bases, and 12 bases lay between the germline ends.

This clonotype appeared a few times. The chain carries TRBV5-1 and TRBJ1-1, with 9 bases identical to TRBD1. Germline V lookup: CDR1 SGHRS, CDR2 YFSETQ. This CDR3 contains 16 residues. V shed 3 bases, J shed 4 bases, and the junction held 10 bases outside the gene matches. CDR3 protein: CASSSSTGGRGTEAFF. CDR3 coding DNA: TGCGCCAGCAGCTCATCCACAGGGGGCCGGGGCACTGAAGCTTTCTTT.

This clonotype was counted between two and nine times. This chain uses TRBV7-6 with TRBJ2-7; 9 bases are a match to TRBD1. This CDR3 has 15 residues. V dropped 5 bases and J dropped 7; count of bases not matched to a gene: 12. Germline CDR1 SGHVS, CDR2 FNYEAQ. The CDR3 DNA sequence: TGTGCCAGCAGCCCGGGGACAGGGATGGCTCGGGAGCAGTACTTC. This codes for CASSPGTGMAREQYF.

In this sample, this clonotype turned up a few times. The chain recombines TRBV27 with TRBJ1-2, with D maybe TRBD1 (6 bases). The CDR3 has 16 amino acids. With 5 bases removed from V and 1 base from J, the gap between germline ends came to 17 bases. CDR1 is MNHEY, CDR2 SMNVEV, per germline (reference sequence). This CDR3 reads CASSPGQPLHNYGYTF. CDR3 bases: TGTGCCAGCAGTCCTGGACAGCCTCTTCATAACTATGGCTACACCTTC.

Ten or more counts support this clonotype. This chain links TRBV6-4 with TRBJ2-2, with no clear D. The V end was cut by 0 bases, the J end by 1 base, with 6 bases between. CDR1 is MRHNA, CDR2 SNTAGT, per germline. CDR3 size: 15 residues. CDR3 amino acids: CASSDSEGNTGELFF. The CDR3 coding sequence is TGTGCCAGCAGTGACTCGGAAGGGAACACCGGGGAGCTGTTTTTT.

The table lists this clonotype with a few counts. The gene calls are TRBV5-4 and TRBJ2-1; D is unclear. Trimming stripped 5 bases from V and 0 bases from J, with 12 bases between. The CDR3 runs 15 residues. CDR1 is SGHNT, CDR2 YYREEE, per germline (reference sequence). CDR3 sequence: CASRFKGSSYNEQFF. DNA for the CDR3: TGTGCCAGCAGGTTCAAGGGTTCCTCCTACAATGAGCAGTTCTTC.

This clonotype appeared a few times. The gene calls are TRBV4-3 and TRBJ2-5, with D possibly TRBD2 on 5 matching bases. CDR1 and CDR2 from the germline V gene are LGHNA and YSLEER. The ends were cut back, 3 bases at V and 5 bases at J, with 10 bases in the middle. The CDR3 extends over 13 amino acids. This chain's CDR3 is CASSQDSGETQYF. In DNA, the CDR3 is TGCGCCAGCAGCCAGGACTCGGGGGAGACCCAGTACTTC.

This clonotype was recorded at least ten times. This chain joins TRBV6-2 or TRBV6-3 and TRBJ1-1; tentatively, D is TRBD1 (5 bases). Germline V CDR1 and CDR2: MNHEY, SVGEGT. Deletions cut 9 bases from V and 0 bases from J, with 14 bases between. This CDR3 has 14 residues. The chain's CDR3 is CASQWGYMNTEAFF. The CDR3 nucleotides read TGTGCCAGTCAGTGGGGCTACATGAACACTGAAGCTTTCTTT.